This TCR beta chain originates from a study of shared clonotypes between healthy human individuals. Donation came from healthy HIV-negative adults that had no recent acute infections or vaccinations. Loaded into unsorted PBMC replicate PCRs was about 300 ng DNA, 25,000 to 35,000 T cell genomes. Libraries were prepared by immunoSEQ multiplex PCR; TCRdb keeps only in-frame clonotypes and omits some of them. The sample yields around 500,000 clones, around 80% seen once. The sequencing input was PBMCs. The TCR sequence derives from a woman in her thirties or forties in good health. Some clones in this sample may be carry-over from other donors' samples.

The CDR3 DNA reads TGTGCCAGCAGTGAATTGGGGGGGGCGGATGGCTACACCTTC. This encodes CASSELGGADGYTF. The chain links TRBV25-1 to TRBJ1-2, with D tentatively TRBD1 (6 bases). V lost 1 base to trimming and J lost 6 bases, with 12 bases between them. The CDR3 has 14 residues. Germline CDR1 MGHDK, CDR2 SYGVNS.